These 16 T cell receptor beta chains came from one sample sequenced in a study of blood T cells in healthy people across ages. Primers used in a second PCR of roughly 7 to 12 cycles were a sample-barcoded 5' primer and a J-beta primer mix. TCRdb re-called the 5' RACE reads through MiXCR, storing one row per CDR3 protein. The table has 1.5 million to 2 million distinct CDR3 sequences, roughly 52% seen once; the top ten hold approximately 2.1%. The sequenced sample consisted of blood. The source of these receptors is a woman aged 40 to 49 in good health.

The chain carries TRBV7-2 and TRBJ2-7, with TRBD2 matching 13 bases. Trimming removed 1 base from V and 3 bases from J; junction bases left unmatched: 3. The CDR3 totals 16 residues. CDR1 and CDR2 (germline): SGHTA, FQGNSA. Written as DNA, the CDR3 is TGTGCCAGCAGCTTAGGCTGGACTAGCGGGGGCTACGAGCAGTACTTC. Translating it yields CASSLGWTSGGYEQYF.

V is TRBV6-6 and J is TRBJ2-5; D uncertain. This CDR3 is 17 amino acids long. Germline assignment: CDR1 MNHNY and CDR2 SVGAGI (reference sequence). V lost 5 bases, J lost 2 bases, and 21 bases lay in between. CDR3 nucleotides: TGTGCCAGCAGTAACCGAATCCGCACAGAGGCTCAAGAGACCCAGTACTTC. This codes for CASSNRIRTEAQETQYF.

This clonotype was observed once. The CDR3 here is CATSREPAGGTDTQYF. The CDR3 DNA is TGTGCCACCAGCAGAGAGCCAGCGGGGGGGACGGATACGCAGTATTTT. The chain recombines TRBV15 with TRBJ2-3; 10 nucleotides line up with TRBD2. CDR1 and CDR2 from the germline V gene are LNHNV and YYDKDF (reference sequence). V was clipped by 0 bases and J by 6 bases; unmatched bases: 6. This CDR3 has 16 residues.

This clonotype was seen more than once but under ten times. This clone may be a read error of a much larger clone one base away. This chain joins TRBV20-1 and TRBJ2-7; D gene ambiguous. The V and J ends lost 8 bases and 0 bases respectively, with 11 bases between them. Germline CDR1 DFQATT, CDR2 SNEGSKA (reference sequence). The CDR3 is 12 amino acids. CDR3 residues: CSFAASSYEQYF. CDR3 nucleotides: TGCAGTTTCGCAGCGAGCTCCTACGAGCAGTACTTC.

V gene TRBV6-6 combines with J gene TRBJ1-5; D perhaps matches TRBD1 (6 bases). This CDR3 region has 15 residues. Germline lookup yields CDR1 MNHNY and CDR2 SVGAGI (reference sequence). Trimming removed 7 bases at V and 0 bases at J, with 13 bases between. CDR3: CASTDTGHSNQPQHF. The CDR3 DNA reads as TGTGCCAGCACCGATACAGGGCATAGCAATCAGCCCCAGCATTTT.

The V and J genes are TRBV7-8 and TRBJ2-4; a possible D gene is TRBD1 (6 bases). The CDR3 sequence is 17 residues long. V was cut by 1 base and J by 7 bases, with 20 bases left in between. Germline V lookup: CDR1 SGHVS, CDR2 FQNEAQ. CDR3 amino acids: CASSLGVGGASGNIQYF. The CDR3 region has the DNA TGTGCCAGCAGCTTAGGTGTAGGGGGTGCTTCTGGGAACATTCAGTACTTC.

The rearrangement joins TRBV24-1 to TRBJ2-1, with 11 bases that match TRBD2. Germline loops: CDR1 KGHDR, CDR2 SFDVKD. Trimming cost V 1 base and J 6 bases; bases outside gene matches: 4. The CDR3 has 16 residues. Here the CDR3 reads CATSDFTSGGFNEQFF. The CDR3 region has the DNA TGTGCCACCAGTGATTTTACTAGCGGGGGCTTCAATGAGCAGTTCTTC.

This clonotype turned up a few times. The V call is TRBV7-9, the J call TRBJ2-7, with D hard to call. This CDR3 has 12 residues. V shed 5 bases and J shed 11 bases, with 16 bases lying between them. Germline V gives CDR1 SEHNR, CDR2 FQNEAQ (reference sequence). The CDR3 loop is CASSPRGGDKYF. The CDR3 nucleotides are TGTGCCAGCAGCCCACGCGGTGGGGATAAGTACTTC.

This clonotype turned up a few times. The CDR3: CASSTWTSGGDNEQFF. The CDR3 DNA reads TGTGCCAGCAGCACCTGGACTAGCGGGGGTGACAATGAGCAGTTCTTC. This chain joins TRBV7-8 and TRBJ2-1, with 13 bases identical to TRBD2. The CDR3 consists of 16 residues. The trim removed 5 bases at V and 5 bases at J, leaving 6 bases unmatched. CDR1 is SGHVS, CDR2 FQNEAQ, per germline. Filled out from reference TRBV7-8 and TRBJ2-1, the complete variable domain reads GAGVSQSPRYKVAKRGQDVALRCDPISGHVSLFWYQQALGQGPEFLTYFQNEAQLDKSGLPSDRFFAERPEGSVSTLKIQRTQQEDSAVYLCASSTWTSGGDNEQFFGPGTRLTVL.

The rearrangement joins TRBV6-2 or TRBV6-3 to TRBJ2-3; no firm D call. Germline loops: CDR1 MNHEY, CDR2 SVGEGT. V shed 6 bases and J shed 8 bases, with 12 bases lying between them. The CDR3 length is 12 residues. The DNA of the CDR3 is TGTGCCAGCAGATATGAAGAGTCTACGCAGTATTTT. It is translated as CASRYEESTQYF.

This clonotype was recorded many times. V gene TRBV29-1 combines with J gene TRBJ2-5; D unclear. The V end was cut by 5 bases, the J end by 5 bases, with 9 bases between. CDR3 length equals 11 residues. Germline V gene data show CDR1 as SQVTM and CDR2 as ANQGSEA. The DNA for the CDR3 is TGCAGCGTTTTCCTTGGGGAGACCCAGTACTTC. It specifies CSVFLGETQYF.

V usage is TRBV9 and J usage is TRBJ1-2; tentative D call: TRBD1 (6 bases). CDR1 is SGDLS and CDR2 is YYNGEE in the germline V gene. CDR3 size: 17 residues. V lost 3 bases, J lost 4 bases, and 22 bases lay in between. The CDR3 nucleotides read TGTGCCAGCAGCGGCTCGATACAGGGAGGGAATGTCTATGGCTACACCTTC. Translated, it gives CASSGSIQGGNVYGYTF. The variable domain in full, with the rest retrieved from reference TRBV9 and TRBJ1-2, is DSGVTQTPKHLITATGQRVTLRCSPRSGDLSVYWYQQSLDQGLQFLIQYYNGEERAKGNILERFSAQQFPDLHSELNLSSLELGDSALYFCASSGSIQGGNVYGYTFGSGTRLTVV.

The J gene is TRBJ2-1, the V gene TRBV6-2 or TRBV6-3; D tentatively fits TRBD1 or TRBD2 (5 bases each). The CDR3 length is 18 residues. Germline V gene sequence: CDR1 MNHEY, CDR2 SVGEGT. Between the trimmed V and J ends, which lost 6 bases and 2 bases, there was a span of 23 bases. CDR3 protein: CASRALRTGTPTYNEQFF. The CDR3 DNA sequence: TGTGCCAGCAGAGCCCTAAGGACCGGGACCCCTACCTACAATGAGCAGTTCTTC.

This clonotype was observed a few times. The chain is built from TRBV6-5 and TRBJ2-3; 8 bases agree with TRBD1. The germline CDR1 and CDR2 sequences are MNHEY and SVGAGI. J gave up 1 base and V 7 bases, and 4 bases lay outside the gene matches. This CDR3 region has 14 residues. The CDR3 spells CASKPDRGTDTQYF. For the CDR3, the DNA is TGTGCCAGCAAGCCGGACAGGGGCACAGATACGCAGTATTTT.

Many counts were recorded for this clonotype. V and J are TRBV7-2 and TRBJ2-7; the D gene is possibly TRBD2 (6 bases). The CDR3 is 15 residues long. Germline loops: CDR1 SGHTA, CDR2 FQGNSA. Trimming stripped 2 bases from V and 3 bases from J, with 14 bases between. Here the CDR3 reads CASSLTAGFGYEQYF. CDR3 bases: TGTGCCAGCAGCTTAACGGCGGGGTTTGGCTACGAGCAGTACTTC.

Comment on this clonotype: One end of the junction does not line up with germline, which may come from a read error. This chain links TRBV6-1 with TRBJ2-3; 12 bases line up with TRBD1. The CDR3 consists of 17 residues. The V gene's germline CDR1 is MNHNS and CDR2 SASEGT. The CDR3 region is CAGSEAGGQGATDTQYF. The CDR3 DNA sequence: TGTGCCGGCAGTGAAGCGGGGGGACAGGGGGCAACAGATACGCAGTATTTT.